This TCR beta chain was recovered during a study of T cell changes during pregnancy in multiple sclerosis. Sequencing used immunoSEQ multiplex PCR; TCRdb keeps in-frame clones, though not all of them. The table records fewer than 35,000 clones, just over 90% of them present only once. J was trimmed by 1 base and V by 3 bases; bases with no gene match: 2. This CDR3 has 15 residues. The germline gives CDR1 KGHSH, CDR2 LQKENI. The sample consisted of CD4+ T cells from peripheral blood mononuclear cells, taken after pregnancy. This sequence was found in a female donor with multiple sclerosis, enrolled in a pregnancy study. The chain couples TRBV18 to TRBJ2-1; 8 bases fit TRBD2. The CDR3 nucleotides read TGTGCCAGCTCACCGCCTAGCGGGTCCTACAATGAGCAGTTCTTC. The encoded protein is CASSPPSGSYNEQFF. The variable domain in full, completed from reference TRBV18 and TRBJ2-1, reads NAGVMQNPRHLVRRRGQEARLRCSPMKGHSHVYWYRQLPEEGLKFMVYLQKENIIDESGMPKERFSAEFPKEGPSILRIQQVVRGDSAAYFCASSPPSGSYNEQFFGPGTRLTVL.